These T cell receptor beta chains were read from a single sample in a study of blood T cell repertoires in COVID-19. This table comes from immunoSEQ multiplex PCR, and its TCRdb copy is limited to in-frame clones, with some not included. The sample has fewer than 200,000 clones, 70% to 90% seen once; the top ten hold under 3.5%. Sequencing was performed on peripheral blood. These receptors all come from a woman aged 80 or older with COVID-19, enrolled during active disease. CDR3s include the opening cysteine and the closing phenylalanine or tryptophan. The D gene is left open where the match is weak. The size entry is marked missing in some rows and otherwise reads once, few, many or a size class.

size: NA
J: TRBJ2-1
V: TRBV15
D: NA
CDR3: CATSREGGSYNEQFF
DNA: TGTGCCACCAGCAGAGAAGGCGGGTCCTACAATGAGCAGTTCTTC

size: NA
J: TRBJ1-1
V: TRBV24-1
D: NA
CDR3: CATSGQPNTEAFF
DNA: TGTGCCACCAGTGGACAGCCCAACACTGAAGCTTTCTTT

size: NA
J: TRBJ2-3
V: TRBV5-5
D: NA
CDR3: CASSLGEAKTDTQYF
DNA: TGTGCCAGCAGCTTGGGGGAGGCGAAAACAGATACGCAGTATTTT

size: once
J: TRBJ2-7
V: TRBV7-2
D: TRBD2
CDR3: CASSSRRGGREQYF
DNA: TGTGCCAGCAGCTCCCGGCGGGGGGGAAGGGAGCAGTACTTC

size: NA
J: TRBJ2-7
V: TRBV7-2
D: TRBD2
CDR3: CASSPQGTSGYEQYF
DNA: TGTGCCAGCAGCCCCCAGGGGACTAGCGGCTACGAGCAGTACTTC

size: NA
J: TRBJ1-1
V: TRBV5-4
D: TRBD1
CDR3: CASSLDRHTEAFF
DNA: TGTGCCAGCAGCCTGGACAGGCACACTGAAGCTTTCTTT

size: NA
J: TRBJ1-4
V: TRBV7-9
D: TRBD1
CDR3: CASSRPGQKNEKLFF
DNA: TGTGCCAGCAGCCGACCGGGACAGAAAAATGAAAAACTGTTTTTT

size: NA
J: TRBJ1-1
V: TRBV7-6
D: NA
CDR3: CASSRGGTEAFF
DNA: TGTGCCAGCAGCCGAGGAGGGACTGAAGCTTTCTTT

size: NA
J: TRBJ2-2
V: TRBV5-1
D: NA
CDR3: CATQKNTGELFF
DNA: TGCGCCACCCAAAAGAACACCGGGGAGCTGTTTTTT

size: NA
J: TRBJ2-1
V: TRBV10-3
D: NA
CDR3: CAISEGGRGYNEQFF
DNA: TGTGCCATCAGTGAAGGTGGGAGGGGGTACAATGAGCAGTTCTTC

size: few
J: TRBJ2-7
V: TRBV28
D: TRBD2
CDR3: CASGAGFLEQYF
DNA: TGTGCCAGTGGAGCGGGATTTTTAGAGCAGTACTTC

size: few
J: TRBJ1-2
V: TRBV27
D: NA
CDR3: CASRPQTGPGGYTF
DNA: TGTGCCAGCAGACCCCAGACAGGTCCTGGGGGCTACACCTTC

size: NA
J: TRBJ1-5
V: TRBV6-6
D: TRBD1
CDR3: CASSSRTGYQPQHF
DNA: TGTGCCAGCAGTTCTCGGACAGGGTATCAGCCCCAGCATTTT

size: NA
J: TRBJ1-1
V: TRBV9
D: NA
CDR3: CASSVDPGGAAFF
DNA: TGTGCCAGCAGCGTAGATCCGGGGGGTGCAGCTTTCTTT

size: NA
J: TRBJ1-2
V: TRBV24-1
D: NA
CDR3: CATSDSPGTALSGYTF
DNA: TGTGCCACCAGTGATTCTCCCGGGACTGCCTTATCTGGCTACACCTTC

size: NA
J: TRBJ2-7
V: TRBV7-2
D: TRBD2
CDR3: CASSSGGAGGPYEQYF
DNA: TGTGCCAGCAGTTCCGGGGGAGCGGGGGGGCCCTACGAGCAGTACTTC

size: NA
J: TRBJ2-1
V: TRBV28
D: TRBD2
CDR3: CASSPSSGLAGVNEQFF
DNA: TGTGCCAGCAGCCCCTCGTCGGGACTAGCGGGTGTCAATGAGCAGTTCTTC

size: NA
J: TRBJ1-1
V: TRBV19
D: NA
CDR3: CASRKDSYTEAFF
DNA: TGTGCCAGTAGGAAGGACAGTTACACTGAAGCTTTCTTT

size: NA
J: TRBJ2-2
V: TRBV28
D: TRBD2
CDR3: CASSYRGRMLNTGELFF
DNA: TGTGCCAGCAGTTATCGCGGGAGGATGTTAAACACCGGGGAGCTGTTTTTT

size: NA
J: TRBJ2-7
V: TRBV29-1
D: NA
CDR3: CSSSPGQRERYEQYF
DNA: TGCAGCAGCTCTCCAGGGCAACGCGAAAGATACGAGCAGTACTTC

size: once
J: TRBJ1-3
V: TRBV5-1
D: NA
CDR3: CASSLDQGSGNTIYF
DNA: TGCGCCAGCAGCTTGGATCAGGGCTCTGGAAACACCATATATTTT

size: NA
J: TRBJ1-2
V: TRBV19
D: NA
CDR3: CASSTPPTGGYTF
DNA: TGTGCCAGTAGTACCCCACCGACAGGAGGCTACACCTTC

size: NA
J: TRBJ1-6
V: TRBV20-1
D: TRBD1
CDR3: CSAEGAGALHF
DNA: TGCAGTGCTGAGGGGGCCGGGGCCCTCCACTTT

size: NA
J: TRBJ1-3
V: TRBV6-5
D: NA
CDR3: CASRPRQTTGNTIYF
DNA: TGTGCCAGCAGACCAAGACAGACCACTGGAAACACCATATATTTT

size: NA
J: TRBJ2-1
V: TRBV5-1
D: TRBD2
CDR3: CASSLFAGDNEQFF
DNA: TGCGCCAGCAGCTTGTTTGCGGGAGACAATGAGCAGTTCTTC

size: NA
J: TRBJ1-1
V: TRBV27
D: NA
CDR3: CASSYPGASLAFF
DNA: TGTGCCAGCAGTTACCCAGGCGCCTCTTTAGCTTTCTTT

size: NA
J: TRBJ2-5
V: TRBV6-5
D: TRBD1
CDR3: CASRYTTGETQYF
DNA: TGTGCCAGCAGGTACACGACAGGGGAGACCCAGTACTTC

size: few
J: TRBJ1-3
V: TRBV5-1
D: NA
CDR3: CASSQQGAGSGNTIYF
DNA: TGCGCCAGCAGCCAACAGGGAGCTGGCTCTGGAAACACCATATATTTT

size: few
J: TRBJ2-1
V: TRBV7-9
D: NA
CDR3: CASSLELAEEQFF
DNA: TGTGCCAGCAGCTTAGAGCTAGCCGAAGAGCAGTTCTTC

size: NA
J: TRBJ2-7
V: TRBV18
D: TRBD1
CDR3: CASSPAGGYYEQYF
DNA: TGTGCCAGCTCACCGGCAGGGGGCTACTACGAGCAGTACTTC

size: NA
J: TRBJ2-7
V: TRBV7-2
D: TRBD1
CDR3: CASSSFGQGGEQYF
DNA: TGTGCCAGCAGCTCCTTTGGACAGGGTGGCGAGCAGTACTTC